The rows below give T cell receptor beta chains drawn from one sample of a study of follicular helper T cells after annual influenza vaccination. Generated by immunoSEQ multiplex PCR, the TCRdb table keeps only in-frame clones and is missing some. This repertoire shows almost 9,500 clones, roughly 90% found once; its top ten account for 0.47%. Material: CXCR5+ CD38- circulating T follicular helper cells from blood, obtained on the day of influenza vaccination. These receptor sequences come from an adult who received the influenza vaccine. Both conserved end residues are part of each CDR3. D genes are given only for firm matches. A row's size may be missing; if present it is once, few, many or a size class.

TRBV6-5	few	TRBJ1-6	TRBD1	TGTGCCAGCAGGCTTCCGGGACAGGGATATTCACCCCTCCACTTT	CASRLPGQGYSPLHF
TRBV19	.	TRBJ2-7	TRBD1	TGTGCCAGTAGCATGGGACAGGCCTCCTACGAGCAGTACTTC	CASSMGQASYEQYF
TRBV6-1	.	TRBJ2-1	.	TGTGCCAGCAGTGACTGGAAGGGAGAGCAGTTCTTC	CASSDWKGEQFF
TRBV7-9	once	TRBJ1-1	.	TGTGCCAGCCTTTTGGGCGAGGGGAAAGCTTTCTTT	CASLLGEGKAFF
TRBV6-5	.	TRBJ1-3	.	TGTGCCAGCAGTTACAATAGACGCCCTGGAAACACCATATATTTT	CASSYNRRPGNTIYF
TRBV6-5	.	TRBJ2-2	.	TGTGCCAGCAGTCAGGGGGGACTGAACACCGGGGAGCTGTTTTTT	CASSQGGLNTGELFF
TRBV30	.	TRBJ1-2	TRBD1	TGTGCCTGGGGCCGACAGGGGGGAAACTATGGCTACACCTTC	CAWGRQGGNYGYTF
TRBV5-6	.	TRBJ1-2	TRBD1	TGTGCCAGCACCAGACCGGGACAGGGGGCCTATGGCTACACCTTC	CASTRPGQGAYGYTF
TRBV7-2	.	TRBJ2-2	.	TGTGCCAGCGCTCGGGGGACCCCTGACTCCTTTTTTTTT	CASARGTPDSFFF
TRBV5-1	.	TRBJ2-7	.	TGCGCCAGCAGTTTCGACGGGGGCTACGAGCAGTACTTC	CASSFDGGYEQYF
TRBV18	.	TRBJ2-3	TRBD1	TGTGCCAGCTCCTCTTGGGGACAGCGCACAGATACGCAGTATTTT	CASSSWGQRTDTQYF
TRBV18	.	TRBJ1-2	.	TGTGCCAGCTCACCGAGTAGCCATACTAACTATGGCTACACCTTC	CASSPSSHTNYGYTF
TRBV7-3	few	TRBJ1-6	.	TGTGCCAGCAGCTTATACCCGCATTCACCCCTCCACTTT	CASSLYPHSPLHF
TRBV18	.	TRBJ2-3	.	TGTGCCAGCTCACCACTTGGGAACAGAGGTGATACGCAGTATTTT	CASSPLGNRGDTQYF
TRBV19	once	TRBJ2-3	.	TGTGCCAGTAGTGTCCCAGGGACAGATACGCAGTATTTT	CASSVPGTDTQYF
TRBV7-3	.	TRBJ2-1	TRBD2	TGTGCCAGCAGCCCTCCCGGACTAGCCCAGAACAATGAGCAGTTCTTC	CASSPPGLAQNNEQFF
TRBV6-5	.	TRBJ1-6	.	TGTGCCAGCAGTTCGACCGTTTCACCCCTCCACTTT	CASSSTVSPLHF
TRBV18	once	TRBJ2-3	.	TGTGCCAGCTCACCAGTCGCAGATACGCAGTATTTT	CASSPVADTQYF
TRBV2	.	TRBJ2-4	.	TGTGCCAGCAGTGGACTCGAGTTAGCCAAAAACATTCAGTACTTC	CASSGLELAKNIQYF
TRBV7-2	.	TRBJ2-3	.	TGTGCCAGCAGCATGATAGCGGCAACTAGCACAGATACGCAGTATTTT	CASSMIAATSTDTQYF